This T cell receptor (beta chain) was sequenced in a study of OX40 agonist ivuxolimab in advanced cancers. Notes on the study in general: Also present in some nonresponders was a low level of normalized T-cell clonal expansion. The work left the antigen specificity of expanded peripheral T cells undetermined.

The protocol was immunoSEQ multiplex PCR, while the TCRdb copy is restricted to in-frame clones and leaves out a portion. The table lists about 60,000 clones, around 87% of them singletons. Excluded were patients having autoimmune disease history or systemic immunosuppression. Comments on this clone: Its matching antigen is unknown.

The clonotype originates from an adult with an advanced solid tumor such as melanoma, head and neck, liver or kidney cancer. Material: CD4+ or CD8+ T cells sorted from blood, obtained in a trial of the OX40 agonist ivuxolimab.

The CDR3 protein is CASSPGTGEYEQYF. The CDR3 DNA reads as TGTGCCAGCAGTCCCGGGACAGGGGAGTACGAGCAGTACTTC. The V gene is TRBV27, the J gene TRBJ2-7; 10 nucleotides agree with TRBD1. CDR1 is MNHEY and CDR2 is SMNVEV in the germline V gene (reference sequence). V lost 5 bases, J lost 4 bases, and 5 bases stayed unmatched. This CDR3 is 14 amino acids long.